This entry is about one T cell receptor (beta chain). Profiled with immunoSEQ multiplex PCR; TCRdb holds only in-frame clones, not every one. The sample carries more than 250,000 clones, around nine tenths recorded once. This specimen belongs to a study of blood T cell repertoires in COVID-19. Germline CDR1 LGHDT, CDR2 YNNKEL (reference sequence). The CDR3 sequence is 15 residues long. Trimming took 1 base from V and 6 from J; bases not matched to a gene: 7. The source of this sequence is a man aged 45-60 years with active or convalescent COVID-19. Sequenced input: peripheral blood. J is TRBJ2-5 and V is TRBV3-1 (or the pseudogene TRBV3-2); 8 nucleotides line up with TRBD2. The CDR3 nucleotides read TGTGCCAGCAGCCAAGGTCCAGCGGGAGCCAAGACCCAGTACTTC. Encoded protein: CASSQGPAGAKTQYF.